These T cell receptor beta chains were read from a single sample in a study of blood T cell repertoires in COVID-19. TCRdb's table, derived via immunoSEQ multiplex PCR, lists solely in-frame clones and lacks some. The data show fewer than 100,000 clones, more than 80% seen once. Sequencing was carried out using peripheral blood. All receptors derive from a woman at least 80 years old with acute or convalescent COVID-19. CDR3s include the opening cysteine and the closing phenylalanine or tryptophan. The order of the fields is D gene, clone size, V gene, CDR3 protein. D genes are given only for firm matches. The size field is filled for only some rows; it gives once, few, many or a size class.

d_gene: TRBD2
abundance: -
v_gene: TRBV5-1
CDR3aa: CASSLRLAGGPYEQYF

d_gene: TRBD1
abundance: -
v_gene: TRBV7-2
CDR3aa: CASSLNAPRTGVGYTF

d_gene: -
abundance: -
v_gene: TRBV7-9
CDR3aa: CASSLAGSRYEQYF

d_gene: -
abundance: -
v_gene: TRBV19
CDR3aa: CASSHSGGELFF

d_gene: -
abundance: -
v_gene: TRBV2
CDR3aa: CASTLSFAGELFF

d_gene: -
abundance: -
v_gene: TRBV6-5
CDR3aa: CASRRTENEQYF

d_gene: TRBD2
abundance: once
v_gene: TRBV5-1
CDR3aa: CASSSRGGEQYF

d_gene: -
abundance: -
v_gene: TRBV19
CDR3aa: CASAPGISSGSGEQFF

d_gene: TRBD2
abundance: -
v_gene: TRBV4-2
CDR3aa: CASSPETGGSGELFF

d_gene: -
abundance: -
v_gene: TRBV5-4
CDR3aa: CASSPAGSSGYTF

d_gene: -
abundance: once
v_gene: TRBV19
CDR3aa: CASSMKYGRGGSNQPQHF

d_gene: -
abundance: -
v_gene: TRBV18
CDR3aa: CASSPPSFGRGEKLFF

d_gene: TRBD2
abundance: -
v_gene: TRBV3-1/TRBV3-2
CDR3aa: CASSQASGGSGANVLTF

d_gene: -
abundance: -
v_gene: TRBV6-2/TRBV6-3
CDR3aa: CASSVLRGTETQYF

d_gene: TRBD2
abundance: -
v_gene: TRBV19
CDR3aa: CASRLAGGPGELFF

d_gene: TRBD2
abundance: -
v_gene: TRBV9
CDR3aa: CASEGGTSGYNEQFF

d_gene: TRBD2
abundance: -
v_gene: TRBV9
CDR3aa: CASSVGSGGYYEQYF

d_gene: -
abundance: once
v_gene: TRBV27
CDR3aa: CASSQSAGVVDTGELFF

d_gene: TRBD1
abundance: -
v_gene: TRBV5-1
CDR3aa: CASSLVGQGIYEQYF

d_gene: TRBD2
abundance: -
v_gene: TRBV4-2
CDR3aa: CASSQPPGTSGTDTQYF

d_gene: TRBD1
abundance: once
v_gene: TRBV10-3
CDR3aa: CASGQGALETQYF

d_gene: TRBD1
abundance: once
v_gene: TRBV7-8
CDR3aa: CASSSRRGQGTSYEQYF

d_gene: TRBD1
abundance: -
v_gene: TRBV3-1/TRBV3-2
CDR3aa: CASSPRPQLGQGARGYTF

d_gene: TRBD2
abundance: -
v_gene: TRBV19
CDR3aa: CASSIGLAAPGVQFF

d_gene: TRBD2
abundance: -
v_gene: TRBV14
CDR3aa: CASSLLAGGPGEQYF

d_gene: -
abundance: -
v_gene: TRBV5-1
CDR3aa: CASSFLPGDTQYF

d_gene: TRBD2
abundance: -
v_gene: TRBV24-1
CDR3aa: CATSDWGLAGVETQYF

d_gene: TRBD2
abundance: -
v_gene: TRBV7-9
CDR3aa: CASSPPDPAGGYNEQFF

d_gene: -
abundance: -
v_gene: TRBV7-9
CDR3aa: CASSLAIGYTF

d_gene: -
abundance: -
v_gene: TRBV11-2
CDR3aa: CASSLDPHSEAFF

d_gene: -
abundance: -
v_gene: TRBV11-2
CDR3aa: CASSLQAARGTGELFF

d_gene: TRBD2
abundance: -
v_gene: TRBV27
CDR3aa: CASSSPGTSRQLAKNIQYF

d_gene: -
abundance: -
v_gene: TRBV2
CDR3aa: CASSEQGGKYF

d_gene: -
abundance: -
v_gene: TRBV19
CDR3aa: CARVSDTYEQYF

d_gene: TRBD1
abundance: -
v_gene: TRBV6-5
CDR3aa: CASSSGDRLGNQPQHF

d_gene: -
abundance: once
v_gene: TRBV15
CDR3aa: CATSRAPPGTQNTEAFF

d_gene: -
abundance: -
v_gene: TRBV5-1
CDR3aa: CASSPDYTTTNEKLFF

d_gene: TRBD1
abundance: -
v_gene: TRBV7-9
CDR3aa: CASSLGQGVPGEQYF

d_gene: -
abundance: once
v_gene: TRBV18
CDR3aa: CASSPQTSYGYTF

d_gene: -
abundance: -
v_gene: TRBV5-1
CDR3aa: CASREVRDYNEQFF

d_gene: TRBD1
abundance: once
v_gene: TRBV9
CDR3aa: CASSVDGQGGQPQHF

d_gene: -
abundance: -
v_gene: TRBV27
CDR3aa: CASSFYRNYGYTF

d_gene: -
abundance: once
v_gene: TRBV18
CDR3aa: CASSPSPFNQPQHF

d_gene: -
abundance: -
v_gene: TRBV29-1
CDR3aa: CSVEAGGWGTEAFF

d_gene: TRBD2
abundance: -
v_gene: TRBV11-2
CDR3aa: CASSPGLASHEQYF

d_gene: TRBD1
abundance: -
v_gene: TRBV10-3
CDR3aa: CAIRRGQGGTDTQYF

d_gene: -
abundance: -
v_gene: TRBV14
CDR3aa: CASSQGRAGYSGGAYNEQFF

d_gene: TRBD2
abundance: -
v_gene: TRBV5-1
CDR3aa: CASSFARGGRRGEQFF